These 27 T cell receptor beta chains were all obtained from the same sample, sequenced in a study of T cells in Graves' hyperthyroidism and ophthalmopathy. Authors of the study amplified TCR beta CDR3 regions from RNA transcripts. Using the HTBI primer set, a first-round RT-PCR was run on the TCR CDR3. TCRdb reanalysed the multiplex PCR reads using MiXCR and keeps one entry per CDR3 protein. This sample has over 650,000 distinct CDR3 sequences, with 45% found just once. The sample taken for sequencing was peripheral blood or thyroid tissue (not recorded which). These receptors were obtained from an adult man with Graves' disease, either hyperthyroidism or ophthalmopathy (not recorded which).

As regards this clonotype: Since no conserved phenylalanine or tryptophan closes the CDR3, a read error is the likely cause. V gene TRBV10-2 combines with J gene TRBJ1-5; D not resolved. This CDR3 contains 14 residues. Germline loops: CDR1 WSHSY, CDR2 SAAADI. The CDR3 sequence: CASSYSWSNQPQHL. The CDR3, as DNA: TGTGCCAGCAGTTACTCATGGTCCAATCAGCCCCAGCATCTT.

This clonotype was seen at least ten times. V is TRBV7-9 and J is TRBJ1-5; no reliable D call. Trimming pared 1 base from V and 3 bases from J, leaving 13 bases between. The length of the CDR3 is 16 residues. Germline CDR1 SEHNR, CDR2 FQNEAQ (reference sequence). The CDR3 sequence: CASSLGGSGINQPQHF. As DNA, the CDR3 is TGTGCCAGCAGCTTAGGAGGCAGTGGGATCAATCAGCCCCAGCATTTT. The full variable domain, rest sourced from reference TRBV7-9 and TRBJ1-5, is DTGVSQNPRHKITKRGQNVTFRCDPISEHNRLYWYRQTLGQGPEFLTYFQNEAQLEKSRLLSDRFSAERPKGSFSTLEIQRTEQGDSAMYLCASSLGGSGINQPQHFGDGTRLSIL.

The table lists this clonotype with a few counts. V gene TRBV7-9 combines with J gene TRBJ2-7; D not certain. TRBJ2-1 explains the end of the DNA better; the J call may be wrong. This CDR3 is 15 amino acids long. The germline gives CDR1 SEHNR, CDR2 FQNEAQ (reference sequence). The CDR3 here is CASSTSASSYNEQFF. CDR3 bases: TGTGCCAGCAGCACCTCAGCATCGTCCTACAATGAGCAGTTCTTC.

This chain uses TRBV24-1 with TRBJ2-5; D is undetermined. Deletions cut 1 base from V and 9 bases from J, with 17 bases between. Germline V gives CDR1 KGHDR, CDR2 SFDVKD. The CDR3 is made up of 15 amino acids. This CDR3 is CATSDLSGPNQPQYF. DNA for the CDR3: TGTGCCACCAGTGATTTATCCGGGCCCAATCAGCCCCAGTACTTC.

The chain recombines TRBV7-9 with TRBJ1-5; the D gene is possibly TRBD1 (6 bases). Germline assignment: CDR1 SEHNR and CDR2 FQNEAQ (reference sequence). V lost 3 bases and J 0 bases, leaving 9 bases between the germline ends. The CDR3 is 15 amino acids. CDR3 loop: CASSFNRASNQPQHF. In nucleotides, the CDR3 is TGTGCCAGCAGCTTTAACAGGGCTAGCAATCAGCCCCAGCATTTT. The full variable domain, with the rest looked up from reference TRBV7-9 and TRBJ1-5, is DTGVSQNPRHKITKRGQNVTFRCDPISEHNRLYWYRQTLGQGPEFLTYFQNEAQLEKSRLLSDRFSAERPKGSFSTLEIQRTEQGDSAMYLCASSFNRASNQPQHFGDGTRLSIL.

In its sample, this clonotype was seen a few times. The CDR3, as DNA: TGCAGTGCTAGAGACCCTAGCGGGGGACAGTACGAGCAGTACTTC. It yields the protein CSARDPSGGQYEQYF. This chain joins TRBV20-1 and TRBJ2-7, with TRBD2 identical over 10 bases. The V segment lost 0 bases and the J segment 4 bases; nucleotides outside the gene matches: 6. Looked up from germline, CDR1 is DFQATT and CDR2 is SNEGSKA (reference sequence). CDR3 length: 15 amino acids.

The genes are TRBV2 and TRBJ1-1, with 10 positions matching TRBD1. The CDR3 is made up of 14 amino acids. CDR1 is SNHLY, CDR2 FYNNEI, per germline. The junction had 9 bases not matched to a gene; V was cut back by 9 bases and J by 5 bases. CDR3 sequence (DNA): TGTGCCAGTAGTATAAGGGGACAGGGGACTGAAGCTTTCTTT. Translation gives CASSIRGQGTEAFF.

CDR3 coding DNA: TGTGCCAGCAGCCGCGATGGGCCGCAGAGCCAGTACTTC. As protein: CASSRDGPQSQYF. This chain uses TRBV11-1 with TRBJ2-5, with D uncertain. The germline gives CDR1 SGHAT, CDR2 FQDESV (reference sequence). CDR3 size: 13 residues. The V end lost 5 bases, the J end lost 10 bases, and 17 bases lay between the germline ends.

J is TRBJ2-5 and V is TRBV20-1, with 10 bases lining up with TRBD2. This CDR3 comprises 16 residues. Per germline, CDR1 DFQATT and CDR2 SNEGSKA (reference sequence). After removal of 6 bases from V and 5 bases from J, the junction contained 15 bases not matched to a gene. CDR3 amino acids: CSADAGTSAGGETQYF. The CDR3 DNA reads as TGCAGTGCCGATGCCGGGACTAGCGCAGGAGGGGAGACCCAGTACTTC.

This clonotype was counted ten times or more. One junction end disagrees with the germline gene, perhaps due to a read error. This chain joins TRBV7-7 and TRBJ2-5, with D possibly matching TRBD1 (6 bases). Germline assignment: CDR1 SSHAT and CDR2 FNYEAQ (reference sequence). The CDR3 is 15 amino acids. This CDR3 is CASSPDPRGGETQYF. CDR3 DNA sequence: TGTGCTAGCAGCCCCGACCCGCGAGGGGGAGAGACCCAGTACTTC.

This clonotype was observed a single time. This chain connects TRBV5-1 to TRBJ1-1, with D possibly matching TRBD1 (6 bases). V lost 4 bases and J 0 bases, leaving 16 bases between the germline ends. Germline V gene data show CDR1 as SGHRS and CDR2 as YFSETQ. This CDR3 spans 16 amino acids. CDR3 DNA: TGCGCCAGCAGCCCCAACCAGGGGTTCCTGAACACTGAAGCTTTCTTT. It yields the protein CASSPNQGFLNTEAFF. The full variable domain, in which reference TRBV5-1 and TRBJ1-1 provide the parts outside the CDR3, is KAGVTQTPRYLIKTRGQQVTLSCSPISGHRSVSWYQQTPGQGLQFLFEYFSETQRNKGNFPGRFSGRQFSNSRSEMNVSTLELGDSALYLCASSPNQGFLNTEAFFGQGTRLTVV.

In this sample, this clonotype turned up many times. The chain carries TRBV7-9 and TRBJ2-5; D remains unclear. CDR1 and CDR2 from the germline V gene are SEHNR and FQNEAQ (reference sequence). The CDR3 is made up of 14 amino acids. V lost 5 bases and J 5 bases, leaving 15 bases between the germline ends. CDR3 nucleotides: TGTGCCAGCAGCCCTCTGGGAAGCGCCGAGACCCAGTACTTC. Residues: CASSPLGSAETQYF.

This chain uses TRBV7-2 with TRBJ2-7, with D perhaps assigned TRBD1 or TRBD2 (5 bases each). V lost 5 bases to trimming and J lost 7 bases, with 18 bases between them. CDR3 length: 14 residues. Germline V gives CDR1 SGHTA, CDR2 FQGNSA. CDR3 nucleotide sequence: TGTGCCAGCAGCCCAACGCCGGGGCCTGAGGAGCAGTACTTC. This encodes CASSPTPGPEEQYF.

J is TRBJ2-7 and V is TRBV5-1; the match to TRBD1 covers 8 bases. CDR3 length equals 15 residues. J was trimmed by 3 bases and V by 0 bases; bases with no gene match: 5. Germline values: CDR1 SGHRS, CDR2 YFSETQ. The CDR3 DNA sequence: TGCGCCAGCAGCTTGGCGACAGGGGCCCGCTACGAGCAGTACTTC. Translation: CASSLATGARYEQYF.

The J gene is TRBJ2-7, the V gene TRBV29-1; 7 positions agree with TRBD1. CDR3 length: 14 amino acids. Germline CDR1 is SQVTM and CDR2 is ANQGSEA. Trimming took 4 bases from V and 3 from J; bases not matched to a gene: 9. CDR3 in amino acids: CSVASGQDHYEQYF. The CDR3 DNA reads as TGCAGCGTTGCCAGCGGACAGGACCACTACGAGCAGTACTTC.

CDR3 DNA: TGTGCCAGCAGTTTTCTCCAGGTCACTGAAGCTTTCTTT. Its translation is CASSFLQVTEAFF. J is TRBJ1-1 and V is TRBV15; no firm D call. CDR1 and CDR2 from the germline V gene are LNHNV and YYDKDF (reference sequence). Between the trimmed V and J ends, which lost 10 bases and 4 bases, there was a span of 16 bases. This CDR3 contains 13 residues.

This rearrangement joins TRBV9 to TRBJ2-7; 7 bases align to TRBD2. V trimming: 4 bases; J trimming: 12 bases; junction bases outside the gene matches: 7. Looked up from germline, CDR1 is SGDLS and CDR2 is YYNGEE. The CDR3 contains 11 residues. DNA for the CDR3: TGTGCCAGCAGCTTATCGGGAGGCATGTACTTC. Translating gives CASSLSGGMYF.

As regards this clonotype: Lacking the conserved final phenylalanine or tryptophan, this CDR3 likely reflects a read error. It is unclear where the CDR3 begins or ends on the DNA, so no DNA is shown, and the CDR3 is as TCRdb lists it. The V and J genes are TRBV2 and TRBJ2-2. From germline, CDR1 is SNHLY and CDR2 FYNNEI. Termini included, the CDR3 measures 8 amino acids. The CDR3 loop is CASSRQFV.

The rearrangement links TRBV20-1 to TRBJ2-2, with TRBD1 identical over 8 bases. This CDR3 is 16 amino acids long. V trimming: 3 bases; J trimming: 5 bases; junction bases outside the gene matches: 11. Germline V gene sequence: CDR1 DFQATT, CDR2 SNEGSKA (reference sequence). The CDR3 DNA follows: TGCAGTGCTAGGATTACAGGACAGGGCGGGACCGGGGAGCTGTTTTTT. Translation: CSARITGQGGTGELFF.

The chain uses TRBV6-6 and TRBJ2-7; D may be TRBD1 (6 bases). V dropped 7 bases and J dropped 3 bases, with 16 bases sitting between them. Germline V lookup: CDR1 MNHNY, CDR2 SVGAGI (reference sequence). The CDR3 has 14 residues. The CDR3 DNA is TGTGCCAGCACCCAACCGGGACAACTCTACGAGCAGTACTTC. Protein product: CASTQPGQLYEQYF.

This clonotype was counted only a few times. V and J are TRBV2 and TRBJ1-3; D gene unclear. The V end lost 2 bases, the J end lost 10 bases, and 3 bases lay between the germline ends. The length of the CDR3 is 10 residues. In germline, CDR1 is SNHLY, CDR2 FYNNEI. The CDR3 nucleotides read TGTGCCAGCAGTGAAACTACCATATATTTT. It codes for CASSETTIYF.

This chain links TRBV25-1 with TRBJ2-7; a possible D gene is TRBD1 (6 bases). This CDR3 contains 14 residues. V was clipped by 3 bases and J by 4 bases, with 13 bases between them. Germline loops: CDR1 MGHDK, CDR2 SYGVNS. In nucleotides, the CDR3 is TGTGCCAGCAGTGATGGCAGGGGTGCATACGAGCAGTACTTC. Amino acids: CASSDGRGAYEQYF.

The chain carries TRBV7-8 and TRBJ1-6; D not certain. This CDR3 spans 15 amino acids. V lost 5 bases to trimming and J lost 7 bases, with 15 bases between them. CDR1 is SGHVS, CDR2 FQNEAQ, per germline. For the CDR3, the DNA is TGTGCCAGCAGCCCGCTACTAGCGCCGAATTCACCCCTCCACTTT. Its protein is CASSPLLAPNSPLHF.

This clonotype was counted between two and nine times. The chain links TRBV12-3 or TRBV12-4 to TRBJ1-3; D call uncertain. The length of the CDR3 is 15 residues. Trimming took 3 bases from V and 2 from J, leaving 11 bases between them. CDR3 protein: CASSFRGEAGNTIYF. CDR3 coding DNA: TGTGCCAGCAGTTTTCGGGGAGAGGCTGGAAACACCATATATTTT.

This clonotype was counted only a few times. V and J are TRBV5-1 and TRBJ1-1; possible D gene TRBD1, 6 bases. CDR1 SGHRS and CDR2 YFSETQ come from the germline V gene. Trimming pared 5 bases from V and 0 bases from J, leaving 17 bases between. This CDR3 is built from 16 residues. The CDR3 coding sequence is TGCGCCAGCAGGGATTGGGGTAGGGGGATGAACACTGAAGCTTTCTTT. This sequence encodes CASRDWGRGMNTEAFF.

This clonotype was detected only a few times. The chain couples TRBV7-2 to TRBJ1-1; D is undetermined. With 5 bases removed from V and 5 bases from J, the gap between germline ends came to 15 bases. Germline lookup yields CDR1 SGHTA and CDR2 FQGNSA. This CDR3 comprises 14 residues. The CDR3 region is CASSRPRRITEAFF. The CDR3 DNA is TGTGCCAGCAGCCGCCCCCGAAGGATTACTGAAGCTTTCTTT.

The J gene is TRBJ1-3, the V gene TRBV10-3, with 7 nucleotides matching TRBD1. The CDR3 consists of 19 residues. Germline trimming cut 3 bases from V and 0 bases from J; bases unmatched to any gene: 14. In germline, CDR1 is ENHRY, CDR2 SYGVKD. The chain's CDR3 is CAISDSPGTDFHSGNTIYF. The CDR3, as DNA: TGTGCCATCAGTGATTCGCCCGGGACAGATTTCCACTCTGGAAACACCATATATTTT.